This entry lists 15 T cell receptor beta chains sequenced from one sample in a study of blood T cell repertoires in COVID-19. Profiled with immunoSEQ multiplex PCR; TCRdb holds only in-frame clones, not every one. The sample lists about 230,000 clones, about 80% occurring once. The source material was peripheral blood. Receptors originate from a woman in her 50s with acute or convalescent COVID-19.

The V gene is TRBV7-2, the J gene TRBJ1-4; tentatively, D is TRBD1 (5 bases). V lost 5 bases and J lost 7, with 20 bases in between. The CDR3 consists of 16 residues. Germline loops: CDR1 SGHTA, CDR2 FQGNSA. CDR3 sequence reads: CASSLMVSGGGEKLFF. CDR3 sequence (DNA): TGTGCCAGCAGCCTGATGGTGTCCGGGGGTGGTGAAAAACTGTTTTTT.

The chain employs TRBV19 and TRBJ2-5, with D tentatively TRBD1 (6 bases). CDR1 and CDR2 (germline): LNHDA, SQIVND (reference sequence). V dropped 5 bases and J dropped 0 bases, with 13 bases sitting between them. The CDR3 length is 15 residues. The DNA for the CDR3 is TGTGCCAGTAGTCAGGGGTGGTTTTACCAAGAGACCCAGTACTTC. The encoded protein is CASSQGWFYQETQYF. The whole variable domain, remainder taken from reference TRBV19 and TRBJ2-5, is DGGITQSPKYLFRKEGQNVTLSCEQNLNHDAMYWYRQDPGQGLRLIYYSQIVNDFQKGDIAEGYSVSREKKESFPLTVTSAQKNPTAFYLCASSQGWFYQETQYFGPGTRLLVL.

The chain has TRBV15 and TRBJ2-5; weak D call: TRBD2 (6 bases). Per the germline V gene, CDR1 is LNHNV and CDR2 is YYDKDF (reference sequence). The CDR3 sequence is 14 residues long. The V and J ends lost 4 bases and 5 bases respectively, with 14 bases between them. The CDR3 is CATSNPAEGETQYF. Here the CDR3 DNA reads TGTGCCACCAGCAACCCGGCGGAGGGGGAGACCCAGTACTTC.

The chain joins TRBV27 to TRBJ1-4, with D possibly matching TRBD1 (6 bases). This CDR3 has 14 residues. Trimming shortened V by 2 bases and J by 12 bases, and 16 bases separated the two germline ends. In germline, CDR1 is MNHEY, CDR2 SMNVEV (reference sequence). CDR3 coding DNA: TGTGCCAGCAGTTTAGTAGGTCAGGGGTTTCAACTGTTTTTT. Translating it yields CASSLVGQGFQLFF.

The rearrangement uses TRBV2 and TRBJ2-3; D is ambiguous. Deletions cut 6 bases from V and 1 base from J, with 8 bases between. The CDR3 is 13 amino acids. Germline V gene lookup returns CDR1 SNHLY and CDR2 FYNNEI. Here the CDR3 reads CASSAMGTDTQYF. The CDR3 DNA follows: TGTGCCAGCAGCGCGATGGGCACAGATACGCAGTATTTT.

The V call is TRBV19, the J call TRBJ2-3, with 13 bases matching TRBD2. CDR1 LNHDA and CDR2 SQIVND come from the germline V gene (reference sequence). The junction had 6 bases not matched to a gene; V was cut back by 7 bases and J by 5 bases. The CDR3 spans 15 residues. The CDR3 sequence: CASNRLAGGIDTQYF. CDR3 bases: TGTGCCAGTAACCGACTAGCGGGAGGAATAGATACGCAGTATTTT.

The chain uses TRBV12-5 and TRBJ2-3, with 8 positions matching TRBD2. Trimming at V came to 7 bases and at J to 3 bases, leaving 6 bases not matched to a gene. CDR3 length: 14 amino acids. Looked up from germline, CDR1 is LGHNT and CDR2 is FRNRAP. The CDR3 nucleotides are TGTGCTAGTGCTCACTCGGGAGGGACAGATACGCAGTATTTT. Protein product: CASAHSGGTDTQYF.

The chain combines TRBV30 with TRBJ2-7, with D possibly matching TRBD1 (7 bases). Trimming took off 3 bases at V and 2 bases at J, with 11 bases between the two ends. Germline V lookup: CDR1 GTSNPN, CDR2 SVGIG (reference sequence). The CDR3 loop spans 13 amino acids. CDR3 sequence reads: CAWSAGQTYEQYF. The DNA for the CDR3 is TGTGCCTGGAGCGCGGGACAGACCTACGAGCAGTACTTC.

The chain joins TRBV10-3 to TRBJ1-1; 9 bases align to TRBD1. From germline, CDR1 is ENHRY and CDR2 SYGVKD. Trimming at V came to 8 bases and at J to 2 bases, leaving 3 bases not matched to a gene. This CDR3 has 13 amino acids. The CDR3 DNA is TGTGCCATCGCGGGACAGGGAAACACTGAAGCTTTCTTT. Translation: CAIAGQGNTEAFF.

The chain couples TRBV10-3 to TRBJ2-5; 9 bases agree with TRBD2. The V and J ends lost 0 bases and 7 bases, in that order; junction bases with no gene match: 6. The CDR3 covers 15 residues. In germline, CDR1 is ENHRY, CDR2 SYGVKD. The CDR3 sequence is CAISESSSGAGTQYF. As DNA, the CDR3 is TGTGCCATCAGTGAGTCCTCTAGCGGGGCTGGGACCCAGTACTTC.

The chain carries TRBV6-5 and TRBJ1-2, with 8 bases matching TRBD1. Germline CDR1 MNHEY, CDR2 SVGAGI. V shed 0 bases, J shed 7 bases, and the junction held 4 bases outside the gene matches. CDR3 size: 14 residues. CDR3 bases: TGTGCCAGCAGTTACTCGACACAGGGGGGTGGCTACACCTTC. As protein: CASSYSTQGGGYTF.

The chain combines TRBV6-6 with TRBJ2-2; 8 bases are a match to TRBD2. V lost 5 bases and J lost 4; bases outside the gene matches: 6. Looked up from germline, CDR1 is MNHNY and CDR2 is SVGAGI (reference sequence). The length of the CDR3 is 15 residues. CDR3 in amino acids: CASSTSGGVTGELFF. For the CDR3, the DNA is TGTGCCAGCAGTACCTCGGGGGGGGTCACCGGGGAGCTGTTTTTT.

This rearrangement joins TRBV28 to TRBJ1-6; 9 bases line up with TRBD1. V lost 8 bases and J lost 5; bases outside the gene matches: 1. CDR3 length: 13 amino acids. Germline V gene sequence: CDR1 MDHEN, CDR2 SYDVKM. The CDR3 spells CASGQGNNSPLHF. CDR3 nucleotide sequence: TGTGCCAGCGGACAGGGGAATAATTCACCCCTCCACTTT.

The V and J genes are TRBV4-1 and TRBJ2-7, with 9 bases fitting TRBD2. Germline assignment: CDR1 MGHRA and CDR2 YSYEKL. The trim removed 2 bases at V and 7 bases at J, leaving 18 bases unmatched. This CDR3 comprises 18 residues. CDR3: CASSQRGLAGPGPGEQYF. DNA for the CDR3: TGCGCCAGCAGCCAACGAGGGCTAGCGGGGCCAGGGCCGGGGGAGCAGTACTTC.

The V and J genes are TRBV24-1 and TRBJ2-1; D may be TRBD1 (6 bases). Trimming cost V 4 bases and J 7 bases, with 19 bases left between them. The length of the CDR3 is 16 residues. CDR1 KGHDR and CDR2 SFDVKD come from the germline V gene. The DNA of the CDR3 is TGTGCCACCAGTGACCCGGGGATAGGGGGTTCAAATGAGCAGTTCTTC. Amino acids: CATSDPGIGGSNEQFF.